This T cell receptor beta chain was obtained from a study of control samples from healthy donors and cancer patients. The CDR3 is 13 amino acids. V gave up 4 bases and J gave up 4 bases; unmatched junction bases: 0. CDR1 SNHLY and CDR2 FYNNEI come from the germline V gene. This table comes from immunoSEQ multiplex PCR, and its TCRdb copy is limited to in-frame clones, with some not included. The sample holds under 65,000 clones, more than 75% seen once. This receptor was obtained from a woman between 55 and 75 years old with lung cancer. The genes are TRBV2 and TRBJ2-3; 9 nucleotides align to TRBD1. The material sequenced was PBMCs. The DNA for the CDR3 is TGTGCCAGCAGTGGACAGGGGGCAGATACGCAGTATTTT. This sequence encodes CASSGQGADTQYF.